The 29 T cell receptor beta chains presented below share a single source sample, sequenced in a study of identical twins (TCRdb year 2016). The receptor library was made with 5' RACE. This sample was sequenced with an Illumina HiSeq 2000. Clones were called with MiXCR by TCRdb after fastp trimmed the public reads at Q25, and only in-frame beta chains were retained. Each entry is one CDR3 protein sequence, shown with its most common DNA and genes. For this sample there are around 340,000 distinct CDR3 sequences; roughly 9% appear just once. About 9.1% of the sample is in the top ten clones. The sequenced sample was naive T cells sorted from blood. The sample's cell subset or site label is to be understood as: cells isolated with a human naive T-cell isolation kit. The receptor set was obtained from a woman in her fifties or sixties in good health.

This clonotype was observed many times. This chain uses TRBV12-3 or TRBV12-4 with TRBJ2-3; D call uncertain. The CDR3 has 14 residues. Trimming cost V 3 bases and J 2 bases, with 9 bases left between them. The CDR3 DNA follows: TGTGCCAGCAGTTTCGACTCTAACACAGATACGCAGTATTTT. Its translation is CASSFDSNTDTQYF.

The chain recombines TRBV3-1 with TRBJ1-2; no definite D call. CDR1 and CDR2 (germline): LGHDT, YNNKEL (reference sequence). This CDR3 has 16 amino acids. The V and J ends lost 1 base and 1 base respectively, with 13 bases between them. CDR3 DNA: TGTGCCAGCAGCCAAGGGGTGGCAGGCCTTAACTATGGCTACACCTTC. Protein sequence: CASSQGVAGLNYGYTF.

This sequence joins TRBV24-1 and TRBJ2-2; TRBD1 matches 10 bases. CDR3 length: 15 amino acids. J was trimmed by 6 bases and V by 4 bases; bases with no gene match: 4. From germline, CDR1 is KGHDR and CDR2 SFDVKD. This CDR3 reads CATSDPGQGPGELFF. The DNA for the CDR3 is TGTGCCACCAGTGACCCGGGACAGGGGCCCGGGGAGCTGTTTTTT.

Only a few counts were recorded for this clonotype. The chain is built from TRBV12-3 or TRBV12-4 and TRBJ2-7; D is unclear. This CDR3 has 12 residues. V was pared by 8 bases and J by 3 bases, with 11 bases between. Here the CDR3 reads CASPDGCYEQYV. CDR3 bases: TGTGCCAGCCCCGACGGGTGCTACGAGCAGTACGTC.

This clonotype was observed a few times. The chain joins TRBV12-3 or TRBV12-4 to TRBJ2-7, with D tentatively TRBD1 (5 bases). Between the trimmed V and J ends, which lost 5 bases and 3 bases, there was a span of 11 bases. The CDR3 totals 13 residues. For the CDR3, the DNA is TGTGCCAGCAGTCGGACCCAGGGCTACGAGCAGTACGTC. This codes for CASSRTQGYEQYV.

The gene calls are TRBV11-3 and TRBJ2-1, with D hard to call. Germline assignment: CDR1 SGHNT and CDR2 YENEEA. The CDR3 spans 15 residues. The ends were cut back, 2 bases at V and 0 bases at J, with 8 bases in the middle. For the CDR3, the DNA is TGTGCCAGCAGCTTAATGGTAAGCTCCTACAATGAGCAGTTCTTC. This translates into CASSLMVSSYNEQFF.

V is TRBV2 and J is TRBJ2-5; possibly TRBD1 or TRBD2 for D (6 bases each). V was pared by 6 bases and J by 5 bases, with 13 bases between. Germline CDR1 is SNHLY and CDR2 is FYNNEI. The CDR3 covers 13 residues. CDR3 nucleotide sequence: TGTGCCAGCAGGAACGGGGGCACCGAGACCCAGTACTTC. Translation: CASRNGGTETQYF.

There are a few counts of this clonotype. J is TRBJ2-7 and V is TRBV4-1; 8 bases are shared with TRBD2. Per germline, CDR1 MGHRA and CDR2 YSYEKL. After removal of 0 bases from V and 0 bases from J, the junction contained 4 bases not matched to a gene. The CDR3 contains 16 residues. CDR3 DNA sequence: TGCGCCAGCAGCCAAGAAGGGAGCGGGAGCTCCTACGAGCAGTACTTC. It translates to CASSQEGSGSSYEQYF.

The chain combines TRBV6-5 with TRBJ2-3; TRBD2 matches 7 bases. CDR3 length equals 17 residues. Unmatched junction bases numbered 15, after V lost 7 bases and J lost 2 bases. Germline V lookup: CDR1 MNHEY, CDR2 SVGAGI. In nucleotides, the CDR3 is TGTGCCAGCACCTCTCTTTTTGCGAGCGGGAACACAGATACGCAGTATTTT. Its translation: CASTSLFASGNTDTQYF.

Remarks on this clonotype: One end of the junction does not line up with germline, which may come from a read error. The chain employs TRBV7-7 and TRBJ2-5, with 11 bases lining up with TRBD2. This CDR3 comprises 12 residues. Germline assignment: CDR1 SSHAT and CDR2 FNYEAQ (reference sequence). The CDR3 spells CASRRLAGSQYF. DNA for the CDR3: TGTGCTAGCAGGAGACTAGCGGGGTCCCAGTACTTC.

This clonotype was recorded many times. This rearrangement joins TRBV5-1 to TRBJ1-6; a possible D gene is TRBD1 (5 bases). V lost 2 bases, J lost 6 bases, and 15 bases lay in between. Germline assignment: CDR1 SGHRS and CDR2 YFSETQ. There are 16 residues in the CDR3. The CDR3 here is CASSFGQGARNSPLHF. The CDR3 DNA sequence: TGCGCCAGCAGCTTTGGCCAGGGTGCTCGTAATTCACCCCTCCACTTT.

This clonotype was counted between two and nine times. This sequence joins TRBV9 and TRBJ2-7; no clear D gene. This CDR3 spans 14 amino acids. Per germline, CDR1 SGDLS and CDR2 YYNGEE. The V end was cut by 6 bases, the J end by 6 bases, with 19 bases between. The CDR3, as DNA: TGTGCCAGCAAGGAACAGCCCTCTTATTCCGAGCAGTACTTC. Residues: CASKEQPSYSEQYF. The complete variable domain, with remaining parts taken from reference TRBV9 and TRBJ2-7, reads DSGVTQTPKHLITATGQRVTLRCSPRSGDLSVYWYQQSLDQGLQFLIQYYNGEERAKGNILERFSAQQFPDLHSELNLSSLELGDSALYFCASKEQPSYSEQYFGPGTRLTVT.

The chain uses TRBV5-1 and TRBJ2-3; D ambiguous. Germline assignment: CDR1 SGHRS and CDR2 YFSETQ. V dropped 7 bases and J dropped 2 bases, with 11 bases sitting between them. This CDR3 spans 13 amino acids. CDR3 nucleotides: TGCGCCAGCGCATGGACCCCCACAGATACGCAGTATTTT. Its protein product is CASAWTPTDTQYF.

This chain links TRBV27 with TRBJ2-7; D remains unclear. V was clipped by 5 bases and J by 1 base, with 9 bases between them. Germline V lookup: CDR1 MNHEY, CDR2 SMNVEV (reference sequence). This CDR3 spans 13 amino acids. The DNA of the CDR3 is TGTGCCAGCAGTCGCGAGCCTTCCTACGAGCAGTACTTC. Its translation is CASSREPSYEQYF.

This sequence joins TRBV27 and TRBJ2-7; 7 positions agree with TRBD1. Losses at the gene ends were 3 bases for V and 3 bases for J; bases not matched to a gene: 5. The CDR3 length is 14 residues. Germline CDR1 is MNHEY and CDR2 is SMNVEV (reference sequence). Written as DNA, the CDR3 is TGTGCCAGCAGTTTGGGGGCAGGGGGCTACGAGCAGTACGTC. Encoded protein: CASSLGAGGYEQYV.

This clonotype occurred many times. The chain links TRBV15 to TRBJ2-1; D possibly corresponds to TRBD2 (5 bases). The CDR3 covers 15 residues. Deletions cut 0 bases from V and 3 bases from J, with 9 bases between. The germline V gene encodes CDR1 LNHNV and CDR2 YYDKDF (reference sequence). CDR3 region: CATSRDPSGYNEQFF. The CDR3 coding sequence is TGTGCCACCAGCAGAGATCCGAGCGGCTACAATGAGCAGTTCTTC.

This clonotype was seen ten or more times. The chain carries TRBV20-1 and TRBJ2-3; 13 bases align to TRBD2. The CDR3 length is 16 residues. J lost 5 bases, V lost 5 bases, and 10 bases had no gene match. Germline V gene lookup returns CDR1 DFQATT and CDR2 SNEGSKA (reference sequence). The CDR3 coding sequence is TGCAGTGCTGCCTCGACTAGCGGGAGGTTATTAGATACGCAGTATTTT. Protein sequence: CSAASTSGRLLDTQYF.

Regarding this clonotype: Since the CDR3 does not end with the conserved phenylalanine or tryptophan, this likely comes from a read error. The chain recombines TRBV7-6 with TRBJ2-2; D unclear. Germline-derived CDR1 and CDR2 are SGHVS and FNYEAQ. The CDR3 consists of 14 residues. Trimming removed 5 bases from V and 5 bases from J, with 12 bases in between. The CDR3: CASSHDILTGELFL. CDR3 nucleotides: TGTGCCAGCAGCCACGATATCCTGACCGGGGAGCTGTTTCTT.

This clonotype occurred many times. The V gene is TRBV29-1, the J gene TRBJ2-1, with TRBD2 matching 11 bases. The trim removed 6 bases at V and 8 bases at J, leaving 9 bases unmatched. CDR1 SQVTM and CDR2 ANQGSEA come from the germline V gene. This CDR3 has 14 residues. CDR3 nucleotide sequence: TGCAGCGTCAAACTAGCGGGAGTAATCTATGAGCAGTTCTTC. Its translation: CSVKLAGVIYEQFF.

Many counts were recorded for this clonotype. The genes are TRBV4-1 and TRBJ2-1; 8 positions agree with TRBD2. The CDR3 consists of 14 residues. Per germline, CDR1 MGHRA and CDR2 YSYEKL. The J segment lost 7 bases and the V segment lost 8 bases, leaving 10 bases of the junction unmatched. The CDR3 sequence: CASGTGGPGNEQFF. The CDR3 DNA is TGCGCCAGCGGAACGGGAGGGCCGGGGAATGAGCAGTTCTTC.

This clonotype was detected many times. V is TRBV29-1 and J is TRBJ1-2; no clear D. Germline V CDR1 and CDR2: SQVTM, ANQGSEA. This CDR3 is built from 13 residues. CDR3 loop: CSISWVSNYGYTF. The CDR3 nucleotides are TGCAGTATAAGCTGGGTTTCTAACTATGGCTACACCTTC.

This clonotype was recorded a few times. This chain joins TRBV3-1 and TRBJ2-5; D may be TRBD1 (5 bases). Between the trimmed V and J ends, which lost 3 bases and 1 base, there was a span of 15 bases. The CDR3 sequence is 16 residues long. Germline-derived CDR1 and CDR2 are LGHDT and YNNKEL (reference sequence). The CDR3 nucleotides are TGTGCCAGCAGCCACTACTCCGGACACCTCCAAGAGACCCAGTACTTC. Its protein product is CASSHYSGHLQETQYF.

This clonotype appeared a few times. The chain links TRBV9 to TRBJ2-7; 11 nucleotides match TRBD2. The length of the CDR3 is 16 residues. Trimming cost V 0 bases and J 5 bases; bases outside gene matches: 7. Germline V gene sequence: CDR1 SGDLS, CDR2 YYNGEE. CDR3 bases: TGTGCCAGCAGCGTAGAGGGACTAGCGGCGAGCGACGAGCAGTACTTC. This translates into CASSVEGLAASDEQYF.

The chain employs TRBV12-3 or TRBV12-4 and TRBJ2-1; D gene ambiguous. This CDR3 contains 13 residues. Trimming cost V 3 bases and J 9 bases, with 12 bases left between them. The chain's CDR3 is CASSFRRLGEQFF. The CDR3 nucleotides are TGTGCCAGCAGTTTTCGGCGGTTGGGTGAGCAGTTCTTC.

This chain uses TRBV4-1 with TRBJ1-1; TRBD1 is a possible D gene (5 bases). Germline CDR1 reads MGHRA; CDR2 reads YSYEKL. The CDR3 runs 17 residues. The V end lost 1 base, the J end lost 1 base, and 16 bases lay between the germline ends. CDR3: CASSQAGLRMGNTEAFF. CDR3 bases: TGCGCCAGCAGCCAAGCGGGGCTCAGAATGGGGAACACTGAAGCTTTCTTT.

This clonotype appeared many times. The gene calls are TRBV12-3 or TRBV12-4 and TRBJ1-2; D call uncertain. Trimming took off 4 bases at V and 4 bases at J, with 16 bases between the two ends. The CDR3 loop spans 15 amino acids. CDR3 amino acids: CASSSLDGSIYGYTF. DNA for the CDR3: TGTGCCAGCAGTTCCCTGGACGGATCGATCTATGGCTACACCTTC.

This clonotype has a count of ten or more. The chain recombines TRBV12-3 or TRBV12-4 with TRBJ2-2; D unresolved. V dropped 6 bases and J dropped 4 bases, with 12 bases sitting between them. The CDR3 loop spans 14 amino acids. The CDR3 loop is CASSPRVSTGELFF. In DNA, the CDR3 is TGTGCCAGCAGCCCCCGGGTATCCACCGGGGAGCTGTTTTTT.

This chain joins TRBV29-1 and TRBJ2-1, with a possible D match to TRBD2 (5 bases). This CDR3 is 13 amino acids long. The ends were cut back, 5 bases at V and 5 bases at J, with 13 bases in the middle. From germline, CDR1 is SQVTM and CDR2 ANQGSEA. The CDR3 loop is CSVHPGSNNEQFF. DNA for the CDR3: TGCAGCGTTCATCCTGGGAGTAACAATGAGCAGTTCTTC.

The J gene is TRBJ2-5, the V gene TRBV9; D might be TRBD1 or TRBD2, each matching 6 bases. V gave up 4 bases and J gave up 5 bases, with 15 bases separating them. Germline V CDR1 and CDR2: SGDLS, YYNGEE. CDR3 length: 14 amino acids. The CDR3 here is CASSNRGGRETQYF. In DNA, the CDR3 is TGTGCCAGCAGCAACAGAGGGGGGCGGGAGACCCAGTACTTC.